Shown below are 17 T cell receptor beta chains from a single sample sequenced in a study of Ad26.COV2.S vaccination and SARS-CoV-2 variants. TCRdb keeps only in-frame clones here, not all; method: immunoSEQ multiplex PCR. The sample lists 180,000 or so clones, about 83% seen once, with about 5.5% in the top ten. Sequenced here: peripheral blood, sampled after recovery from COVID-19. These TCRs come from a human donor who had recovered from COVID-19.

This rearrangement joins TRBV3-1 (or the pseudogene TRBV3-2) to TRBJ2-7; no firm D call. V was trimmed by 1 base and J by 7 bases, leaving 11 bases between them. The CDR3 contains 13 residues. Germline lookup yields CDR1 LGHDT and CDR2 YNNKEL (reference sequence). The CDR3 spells CASSQVDVGEQYF. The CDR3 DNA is TGTGCCAGCAGCCAAGTTGACGTTGGAGAGCAGTACTTC.

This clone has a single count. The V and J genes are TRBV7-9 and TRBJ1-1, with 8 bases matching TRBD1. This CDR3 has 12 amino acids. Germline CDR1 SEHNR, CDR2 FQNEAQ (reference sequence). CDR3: CAGQGMNTEAFF. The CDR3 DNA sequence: TGTGCAGGACAGGGAATGAACACTGAAGCTTTCTTT.

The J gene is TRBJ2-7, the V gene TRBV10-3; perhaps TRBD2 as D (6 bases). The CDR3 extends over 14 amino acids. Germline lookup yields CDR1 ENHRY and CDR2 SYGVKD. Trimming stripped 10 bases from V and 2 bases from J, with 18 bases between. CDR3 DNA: TGTGCCAGCCGACCAGGGACTTCTGCCTACGAGCAGTACTTC. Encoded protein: CASRPGTSAYEQYF.

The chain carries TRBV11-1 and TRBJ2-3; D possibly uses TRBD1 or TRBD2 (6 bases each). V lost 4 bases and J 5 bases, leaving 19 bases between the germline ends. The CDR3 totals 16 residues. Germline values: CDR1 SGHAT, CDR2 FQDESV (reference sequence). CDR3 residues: CASSSLGAPAGDTQYF. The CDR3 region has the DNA TGTGCCAGCAGCTCTCTGGGGGCACCAGCGGGAGATACGCAGTATTTT.

CDR3: CASSRTSYLGNEQFF. The CDR3 DNA sequence: TGTGCCAGCAGTCGGACTAGCTACTTGGGGAATGAGCAGTTCTTC. The rearrangement joins TRBV6-5 to TRBJ2-1, with 8 bases fitting TRBD2. This CDR3 is built from 15 residues. Per the germline V gene, CDR1 is MNHEY and CDR2 is SVGAGI. V trimming: 5 bases; J trimming: 7 bases; junction bases outside the gene matches: 10.

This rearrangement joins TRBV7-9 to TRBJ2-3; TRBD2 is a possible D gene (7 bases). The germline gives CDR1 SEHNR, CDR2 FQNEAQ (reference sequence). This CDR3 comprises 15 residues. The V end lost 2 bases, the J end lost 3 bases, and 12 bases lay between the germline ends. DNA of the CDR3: TGTGCCAGCAGCTTAAGTGGGGGGGCGACAGATACGCAGTATTTT. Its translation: CASSLSGGATDTQYF.

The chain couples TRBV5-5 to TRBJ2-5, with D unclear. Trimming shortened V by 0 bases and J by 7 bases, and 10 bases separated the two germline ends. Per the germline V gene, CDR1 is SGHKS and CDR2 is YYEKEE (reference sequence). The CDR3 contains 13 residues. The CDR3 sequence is CASSLAGYGTQYF. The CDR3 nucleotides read TGTGCCAGCAGCTTGGCCGGCTATGGGACCCAGTACTTC.

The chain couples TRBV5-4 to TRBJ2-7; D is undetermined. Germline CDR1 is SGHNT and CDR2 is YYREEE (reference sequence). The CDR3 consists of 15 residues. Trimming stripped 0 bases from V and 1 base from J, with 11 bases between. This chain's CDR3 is CASSLAEQSSYEQYF. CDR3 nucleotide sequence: TGTGCCAGCAGCTTGGCCGAACAGAGTTCCTACGAGCAGTACTTC.

The CDR3 is CASSTPGGGGRPYEQYF. CDR3 DNA sequence: TGTGCCAGCAGCACCCCAGGGGGAGGGGGCCGACCCTACGAGCAGTACTTC. V gene TRBV5-4 combines with J gene TRBJ2-7, with D perhaps assigned TRBD1 or TRBD2 (7 bases each). The CDR3 runs 17 residues. V lost 4 bases, J lost 2 bases, and 22 bases lay in between. Germline V CDR1 and CDR2: SGHNT, YYREEE (reference sequence).

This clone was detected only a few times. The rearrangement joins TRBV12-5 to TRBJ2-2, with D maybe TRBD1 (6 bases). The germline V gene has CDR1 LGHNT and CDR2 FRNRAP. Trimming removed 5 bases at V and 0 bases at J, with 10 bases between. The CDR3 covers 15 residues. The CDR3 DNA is TGTGCTAGTGGTCCATGGACAGCGAACACCGGGGAGCTGTTTTTT. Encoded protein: CASGPWTANTGELFF.

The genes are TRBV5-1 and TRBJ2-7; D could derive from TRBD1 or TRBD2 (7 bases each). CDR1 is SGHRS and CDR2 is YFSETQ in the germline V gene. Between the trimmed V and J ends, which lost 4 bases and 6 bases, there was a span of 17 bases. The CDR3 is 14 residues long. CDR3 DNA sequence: TGCGCCAGCAGCCAGACCCAGGGGGAGGGCGAGCAGTACTTC. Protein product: CASSQTQGEGEQYF.

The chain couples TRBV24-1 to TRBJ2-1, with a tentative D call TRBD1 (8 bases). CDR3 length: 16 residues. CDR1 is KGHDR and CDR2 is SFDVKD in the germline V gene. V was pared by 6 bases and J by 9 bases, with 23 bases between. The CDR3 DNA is TGTGCCACCAGTAGTCGCGGTTCACAGGGGGGGATTGAGCAGTTCTTC. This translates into CATSSRGSQGGIEQFF.

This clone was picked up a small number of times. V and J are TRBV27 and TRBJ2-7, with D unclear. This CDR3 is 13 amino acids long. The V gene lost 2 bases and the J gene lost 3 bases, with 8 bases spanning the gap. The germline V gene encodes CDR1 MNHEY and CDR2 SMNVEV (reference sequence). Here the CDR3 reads CASSLVGGYEQYF. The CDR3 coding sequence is TGTGCCAGCAGTTTAGTGGGCGGCTACGAGCAGTACTTC.

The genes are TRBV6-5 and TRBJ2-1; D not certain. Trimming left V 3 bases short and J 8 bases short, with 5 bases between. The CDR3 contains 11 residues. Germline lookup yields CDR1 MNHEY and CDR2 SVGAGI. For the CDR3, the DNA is TGTGCCAGCAGTTATCATTATGAGCAGTTCTTC. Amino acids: CASSYHYEQFF.

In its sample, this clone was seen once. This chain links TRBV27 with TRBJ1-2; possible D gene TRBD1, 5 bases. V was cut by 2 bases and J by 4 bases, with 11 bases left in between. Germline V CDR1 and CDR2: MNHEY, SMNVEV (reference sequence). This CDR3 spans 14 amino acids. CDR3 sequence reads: CASSLGRDGYGYTF. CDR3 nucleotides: TGTGCCAGCAGTTTAGGTAGGGACGGCTATGGCTACACCTTC.

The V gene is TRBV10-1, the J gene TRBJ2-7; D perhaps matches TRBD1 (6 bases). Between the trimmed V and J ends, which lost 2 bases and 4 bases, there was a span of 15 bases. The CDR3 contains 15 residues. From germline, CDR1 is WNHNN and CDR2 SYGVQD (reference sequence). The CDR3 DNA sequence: TGCGCCAGCAGTGAGCTAGGGGACACTCCTTACGAGCAGTACTTC. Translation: CASSELGDTPYEQYF.

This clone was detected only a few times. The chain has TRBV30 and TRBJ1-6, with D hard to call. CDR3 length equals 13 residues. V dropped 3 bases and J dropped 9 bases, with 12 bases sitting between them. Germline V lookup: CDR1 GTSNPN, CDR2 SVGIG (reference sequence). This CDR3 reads CAWSGVVSSPLHF. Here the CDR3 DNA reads TGTGCCTGGAGCGGCGTGGTCAGTTCACCCCTCCACTTT.